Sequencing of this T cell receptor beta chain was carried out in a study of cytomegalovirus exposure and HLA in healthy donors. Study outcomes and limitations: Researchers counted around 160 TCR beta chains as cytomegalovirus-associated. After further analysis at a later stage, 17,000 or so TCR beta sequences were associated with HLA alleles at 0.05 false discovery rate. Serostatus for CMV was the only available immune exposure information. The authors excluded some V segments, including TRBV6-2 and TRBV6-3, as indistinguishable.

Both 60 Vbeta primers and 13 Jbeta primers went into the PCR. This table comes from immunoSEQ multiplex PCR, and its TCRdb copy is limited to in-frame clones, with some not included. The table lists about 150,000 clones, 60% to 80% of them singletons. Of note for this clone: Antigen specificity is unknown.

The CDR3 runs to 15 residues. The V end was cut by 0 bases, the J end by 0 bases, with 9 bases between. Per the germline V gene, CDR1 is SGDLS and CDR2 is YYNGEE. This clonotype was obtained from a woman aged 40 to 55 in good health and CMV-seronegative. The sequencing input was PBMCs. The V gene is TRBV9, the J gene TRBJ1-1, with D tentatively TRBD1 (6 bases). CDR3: CASSVGGQMNTEAFF. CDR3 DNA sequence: TGTGCCAGCAGCGTAGGTGGACAGATGAACACTGAAGCTTTCTTT.